Listed below are T cell receptor beta chains from one sample, sequenced in a study of cytomegalovirus exposure and HLA in healthy donors. Sequencing used immunoSEQ multiplex PCR; TCRdb keeps in-frame clones, though not all of them. The sample has 150,000 to 170,000 clones; about 74% are singletons. Sequenced: PBMCs. These receptors originate from a woman in her forties in good health and CMV-seronegative. Both conserved end residues are part of each CDR3. D genes are given only for firm matches.

v_call,j_call,d_call,cdr3_aa
TRBV6-4,TRBJ1-6,TRBD1,CASSVTGDSPLHF
TRBV5-4,TRBJ1-1,TRBD1,CASSSGQGERFF
TRBV19,TRBJ2-2,TRBD1,CASLRQGFTGELFF
TRBV5-1,TRBJ1-6,TRBD1,CASHRTGSNSPLHF
TRBV9,TRBJ1-5,.,CASSVGTASNQPQHF
TRBV5-4,TRBJ2-1,TRBD2,CASSLAPRLAGGDEQFF
TRBV30,TRBJ1-1,.,CAWSGLGAEAFF
TRBV2,TRBJ2-3,TRBD2,CASRGTSGGRTDTQYF
TRBV5-1,TRBJ2-7,TRBD1,CASSPGQIYEQYF
TRBV5-1,TRBJ2-7,TRBD2,CASSLVGTSKGEQYF
TRBV4-2,TRBJ1-1,TRBD1,CASSGDRGLNTEAFF
TRBV2,TRBJ1-5,TRBD1,CASTDGTGRNQPQHF
TRBV6-5,TRBJ2-7,TRBD2,CASRLGRGDYEQYF
TRBV7-6,TRBJ2-7,TRBD1,CASSGTGYEQYF
TRBV10-3,TRBJ2-7,TRBD1,CAISPGTGGHEQYF
TRBV6-1,TRBJ1-5,TRBD1,CASSESDRGRFYQPQHF
TRBV5-4,TRBJ1-1,.,CASSLIGVPEAFF
TRBV9,TRBJ2-6,.,CASSVDSSGANVLTF
TRBV6-5,TRBJ2-7,.,CASSYSSMSYEQYF
TRBV6-5,TRBJ1-2,TRBD1,CASSYDRGDGYTF
TRBV14,TRBJ2-7,.,CASSQAEESYEQYF
TRBV30,TRBJ2-5,TRBD2,CAWSILAPQETQYF
TRBV11-2,TRBJ1-1,.,CASSFNRDTEAFF
TRBV6-1,TRBJ2-5,TRBD1,CASLGQGWYQETQYF
TRBV7-9,TRBJ2-2,.,CASSFAWGRTGELFF
TRBV27,TRBJ2-3,.,CASSLSPPGRVEGSGTDTQYF
TRBV28,TRBJ1-5,.,CASSLFRGAGNQPQHF
TRBV6-1,TRBJ1-1,.,CASRSEVGTEAFF